A single sample is the source of the 28 T cell receptor beta chains below, sequenced in a study of T cells after yellow fever vaccination. TCRdb fed the 5' RACE reads into MiXCR, producing one record per CDR3 protein. The profile shows about 350,000 distinct CDR3 sequences, roughly 8.6% of them singletons. The specimen comprised PBMCs, sampled roughly 45 days after the first yellow fever vaccination. The receptors were gathered from a man aged 18-30 years who received the YFV17D yellow fever vaccine.

This clonotype was seen many times. The J gene is TRBJ1-2, the V gene TRBV4-3; weak D call: TRBD1 (5 bases). Germline CDR1 LGHNA, CDR2 YSLEER. Trimming cost V 1 base and J 4 bases, with 13 bases left between them. The length of the CDR3 is 15 residues. CDR3 loop: CASSQVNPTVYGYTF. In DNA form, the CDR3 reads TGCGCCAGCAGCCAAGTTAATCCGACAGTCTATGGCTACACCTTC.

This clonotype was picked up a small number of times. This chain links TRBV20-1 with TRBJ1-2; 7 bases are shared with TRBD1. The CDR3 contains 11 residues. From germline, CDR1 is DFQATT and CDR2 SNEGSKA (reference sequence). Trimming removed 3 bases from V and 8 bases from J; junction bases left unmatched: 3. The CDR3 DNA is TGCAGTGCTAGTAACAGGGGAGGCTACACCTTC. The encoded protein is CSASNRGGYTF.

The sample holds a few counts of this clonotype. The chain employs TRBV5-1 and TRBJ2-3; D perhaps matches TRBD2 (5 bases). CDR1 and CDR2 from the germline V gene are SGHRS and YFSETQ. Trimming took off 1 base at V and 5 bases at J, with 11 bases between the two ends. This CDR3 region has 14 residues. The CDR3 sequence is CASSLSQRRDTQYF. For the CDR3, the DNA is TGCGCCAGCAGCTTGAGCCAGCGGAGAGATACGCAGTATTTT.

V is TRBV10-2 and J is TRBJ2-3; D call uncertain. Trimming took 6 bases from V and 1 from J, leaving 8 bases between them. CDR3 size: 13 residues. From germline, CDR1 is WSHSY and CDR2 SAAADI. The CDR3 sequence: CASRPRGTDTQYF. CDR3 DNA: TGCGCCAGCAGGCCTCGGGGCACAGATACGCAGTATTTT.

The chain combines TRBV5-1 with TRBJ2-7; a possible D gene is TRBD1 (5 bases). Per germline, CDR1 SGHRS and CDR2 YFSETQ. Trimming stripped 4 bases from V and 1 base from J, with 9 bases between. This CDR3 has 13 amino acids. CDR3 coding DNA: TGCGCCAGCAGCAAGACAGTATCCTACGAGCAGTACTTC. As protein: CASSKTVSYEQYF. The variable domain in full, with the rest retrieved from reference TRBV5-1 and TRBJ2-7, is KAGVTQTPRYLIKTRGQQVTLSCSPISGHRSVSWYQQTPGQGLQFLFEYFSETQRNKGNFPGRFSGRQFSNSRSEMNVSTLELGDSALYLCASSKTVSYEQYFGPGTRLTVT.

This clonotype came up many times. The rearrangement joins TRBV12-3 or TRBV12-4 to TRBJ1-2; D possibly corresponds to TRBD1 (5 bases). Between the trimmed V and J ends, which lost 6 bases and 2 bases, there was a span of 16 bases. The CDR3 covers 15 residues. The CDR3 DNA reads as TGTGCCAGCAGCCGTAGGGACCGCCTAAACTATGGCTACACCTTC. It specifies CASSRRDRLNYGYTF.

A few counts support this clonotype. The V gene is TRBV25-1, the J gene TRBJ1-2; D gene uncertain. The CDR3 covers 13 residues. V was pared by 4 bases and J by 4 bases, with 10 bases between. Germline lookup yields CDR1 MGHDK and CDR2 SYGVNS. CDR3 in DNA: TGTGCCAGCAGTGTCCAGGCCAGCTATGGCTACACCTTC. It encodes CASSVQASYGYTF.

CDR3 nucleotides: TGTGCCAGCAGTTTGCCCCAGCGTAGAGGCTACACCTTC. Encoded protein: CASSLPQRRGYTF. The chain combines TRBV28 with TRBJ1-2; D ambiguous. Trimming left V 3 bases short and J 8 bases short, with 13 bases between. The CDR3 totals 13 residues. Per the germline V gene, CDR1 is MDHEN and CDR2 is SYDVKM.

This clonotype was counted ten times or more. J is TRBJ1-2 and V is TRBV12-3 or TRBV12-4; no reliable D call. Trimming removed 1 base at V and 6 bases at J, with 9 bases between. This CDR3 is built from 13 residues. The CDR3 bases are TGTGCCAGCAGTTTAGACAGTATCCATGGCTACACCTTC. This codes for CASSLDSIHGYTF.

The chain carries TRBV19 and TRBJ2-7, with TRBD1 matching over 8 bases. Germline CDR1 and CDR2: LNHDA and SQIVND (reference sequence). This CDR3 comprises 14 residues. With V trimmed by 5 bases and J by 2 bases, 5 bases remained unmatched. Here the CDR3 reads CASSVGTGTYEQYF. The CDR3 bases are TGTGCCAGTAGTGTGGGGACAGGAACCTACGAGCAGTACTTC.

In this sample, this clonotype turned up a few times. The CDR3 DNA sequence: TGTGCCAGCAGCTTCTCGGGGGGGCCAGGTACCGGGGAGCTGTTTTTT. It specifies CASSFSGGPGTGELFF. The chain is built from TRBV7-2 and TRBJ2-2; 8 nucleotides agree with TRBD2. The CDR3 length is 16 residues. Germline trimming cut 3 bases from V and 5 bases from J; bases unmatched to any gene: 8. CDR1 and CDR2 from the germline V gene are SGHTA and FQGNSA. Supplemented by reference TRBV7-2 and TRBJ2-2, the full variable domain reads GAGVSQSPSNKVTEKGKDVELRCDPISGHTALYWYRQSLGQGLEFLIYFQGNSAPDKSGLPSDRFSAERTGGSVSTLTIQRTQQEDSAVYLCASSFSGGPGTGELFFGEGSRLTVL.

This clonotype showed up just a few times. This chain links TRBV7-9 with TRBJ1-2, with 10 positions matching TRBD1. CDR3 size: 14 residues. Germline V lookup: CDR1 SEHNR, CDR2 FQNEAQ (reference sequence). Trimming took 5 bases from V and 5 from J; bases not matched to a gene: 5. CDR3 DNA: TGTGCCAGCAGCACGGGACAGGGGTTTTATGGCTACACCTTC. The encoded protein is CASSTGQGFYGYTF.

The chain is built from TRBV11-2 and TRBJ2-7, with unresolved D. V was trimmed by 2 bases and J by 6 bases, leaving 14 bases between them. CDR3 length: 14 amino acids. Looked up from germline, CDR1 is SGHAT and CDR2 is FQNNGV. CDR3 bases: TGTGCCAGCAGCTTATCTATGAATCCAGCCGAGCAGTACTTC. Amino acids: CASSLSMNPAEQYF.

The chain carries TRBV6-5 and TRBJ1-2; D is possibly TRBD1 (5 bases). V lost 8 bases and J 6 bases, leaving 13 bases between the germline ends. Germline V lookup: CDR1 MNHEY, CDR2 SVGAGI. The CDR3 is 12 amino acids. The CDR3, as DNA: TGTGCCAGCTATAACGGGGGACATGGCTACACCTTC. The encoded protein is CASYNGGHGYTF.

This clonotype was seen more than once but under ten times. The genes are TRBV27 and TRBJ2-1; tentative D call: TRBD1 (6 bases). The CDR3 runs to 15 residues. V was pared by 8 bases and J by 7 bases, with 21 bases between. Per germline, CDR1 MNHEY and CDR2 SMNVEV (reference sequence). CDR3 amino acids: CASPLTGHWDNEQFF. The DNA of the CDR3 is TGTGCCAGCCCGTTGACGGGACATTGGGATAATGAGCAGTTCTTC.

V is TRBV18 and J is TRBJ1-1; D remains unclear. The CDR3 sequence is 13 residues long. CDR1 and CDR2 (germline): KGHSH, LQKENI. Trimming removed 5 bases at V and 0 bases at J, with 7 bases between. In DNA, the CDR3 is TGTGCCAGCTCATCGGACCTGAACACTGAAGCTTTCTTT. This codes for CASSSDLNTEAFF.

This clonotype was seen a few times. The CDR3, as DNA: TGTGCCAGCAGCGCGACAGGGGGAGGCCAAGAGACCCAGTACTTC. Its translation: CASSATGGGQETQYF. The rearrangement uses TRBV3-1 and TRBJ2-5, with 9 bases aligning to TRBD1. V shed 5 bases, J shed 1 base, and the junction held 5 bases outside the gene matches. Germline assignment: CDR1 LGHDT and CDR2 YNNKEL (reference sequence). This CDR3 is 15 amino acids long.

The chain carries TRBV7-2 and TRBJ1-1; 7 nucleotides align to TRBD1. J was trimmed by 5 bases and V by 7 bases; bases with no gene match: 4. The length of the CDR3 is 12 residues. Germline-derived CDR1 and CDR2 are SGHTA and FQGNSA. The CDR3 DNA sequence: TGTGCCAGCACTTCAGGGGGAACTGAAGCTTTCTTT. This codes for CASTSGGTEAFF. The full variable domain, with the rest looked up from reference TRBV7-2 and TRBJ1-1, is GAGVSQSPSNKVTEKGKDVELRCDPISGHTALYWYRQSLGQGLEFLIYFQGNSAPDKSGLPSDRFSAERTGGSVSTLTIQRTQQEDSAVYLCASTSGGTEAFFGQGTRLTVV.

This clonotype was counted ten times or more. This chain uses TRBV20-1 with TRBJ1-2, with D hard to call. Germline CDR1 is DFQATT and CDR2 is SNEGSKA (reference sequence). This CDR3 spans 13 amino acids. V lost 3 bases and J lost 6, with 14 bases in between. In nucleotides, the CDR3 is TGCAGTGCTAGGGTCCAGTCCACCGATGGCTACACCTTC. Protein product: CSARVQSTDGYTF.

This clonotype was recorded a few times. The chain couples TRBV28 to TRBJ2-3; unclear D gene. Trimming cost V 3 bases and J 2 bases, with 6 bases left between them. Germline V gene lookup returns CDR1 MDHEN and CDR2 SYDVKM. The CDR3 extends over 13 amino acids. This CDR3 reads CASSFDNTDTQYF. CDR3 DNA: TGTGCCAGCAGTTTCGATAACACAGATACGCAGTATTTT.

This clonotype was seen a handful of times. The chain carries TRBV5-4 and TRBJ2-3, with D uncertain. The CDR3 sequence is 13 residues long. CDR1 is SGHNT and CDR2 is YYREEE in the germline V gene (reference sequence). Trimming shortened V by 4 bases and J by 4 bases, and 10 bases separated the two germline ends. In nucleotides, the CDR3 is TGTGCCAGCAGCGCCAGACTGGCAGATACGCAGTATTTT. The encoded protein is CASSARLADTQYF.

In its sample, this clonotype was seen a few times. V and J are TRBV5-6 and TRBJ2-1; weak D call: TRBD2 (6 bases). Trimming cost V 0 bases and J 12 bases, with 19 bases left between them. The CDR3 runs 15 residues. The germline V gene encodes CDR1 SGHDT and CDR2 YYEEEE. The CDR3 nucleotides read TGTGCCAGCAGCTTGGGTCGTCTGGGGAGGATTGGGCAGTTCTTC. Amino acid sequence: CASSLGRLGRIGQFF.

This clonotype was found a few times. V usage is TRBV5-6 and J usage is TRBJ2-3; D is ambiguous. CDR1 and CDR2 (germline): SGHDT, YYEEEE. V gave up 7 bases and J gave up 7 bases, with 13 bases separating them. The CDR3 is 12 amino acids. CDR3 protein: CASGPYRHTQYF. DNA of the CDR3: TGTGCCAGCGGCCCCTATCGACATACGCAGTATTTT.

This clonotype was observed a few times. The V gene is TRBV18, the J gene TRBJ1-6; D is ambiguous. Germline loops: CDR1 KGHSH, CDR2 LQKENI. The ends were cut back, 3 bases at V and 7 bases at J, with 10 bases in the middle. The CDR3 spans 14 residues. The chain's CDR3 is CASSPSSPNSPLHF. The CDR3 DNA follows: TGTGCCAGCTCACCGAGCAGTCCCAATTCACCCCTCCACTTT. Together with reference TRBV18 and TRBJ1-6, the CDR3 gives the full variable domain: NAGVMQNPRHLVRRRGQEARLRCSPMKGHSHVYWYRQLPEEGLKFMVYLQKENIIDESGMPKERFSAEFPKEGPSILRIQQVVRGDSAAYFCASSPSSPNSPLHFGNGTRLTVT.

This clonotype showed up many times. The rearrangement joins TRBV5-1 to TRBJ2-1; 15 nucleotides match TRBD2. The CDR3 contains 15 residues. The V segment lost 3 bases and the J segment 6 bases; nucleotides outside the gene matches: 1. Germline assignment: CDR1 SGHRS and CDR2 YFSETQ. In DNA, the CDR3 is TGCGCCAGCAGCTGGACTAGCGGGGGGGCCAATGAGCAGTTCTTC. Encoded protein: CASSWTSGGANEQFF.

This clonotype was observed a handful of times. The chain recombines TRBV29-1 with TRBJ1-2; no clear D gene. Germline loops: CDR1 SQVTM, CDR2 ANQGSEA. The CDR3 runs 12 residues. V lost 3 bases and J 5 bases, leaving 10 bases between the germline ends. CDR3 protein: CSVDPNSYGYTF. CDR3 in DNA: TGCAGCGTTGACCCGAACAGTTATGGCTACACCTTC.

This clonotype was counted between two and nine times. V gene TRBV6-5 combines with J gene TRBJ2-7, with 15 nucleotides matching TRBD2. Germline CDR1 reads MNHEY; CDR2 reads SVGAGI. V lost 0 bases and J lost 4; bases outside the gene matches: 1. The CDR3 spans 16 residues. The CDR3: CASSYSGTSGGYEQYF. The CDR3 region has the DNA TGTGCCAGCAGTTACTCAGGGACTAGCGGGGGGTACGAGCAGTACTTC.

V gene TRBV4-1 combines with J gene TRBJ1-5, with unresolved D. This CDR3 contains 15 residues. Per germline, CDR1 MGHRA and CDR2 YSYEKL. V shed 4 bases and J shed 4 bases, with 14 bases lying between them. CDR3 region: CASSPFNTGNQPQHF. CDR3 DNA: TGCGCCAGCAGCCCGTTCAATACGGGGAATCAGCCCCAGCATTTT.